Listed below are T cell receptor beta chains from one sample, sequenced in a study of Graves' ophthalmopathy and Graves' hyperthyroidism. TCRdb analysed the multiplex PCR reads with MiXCR anew, one entry per CDR3 protein. The table has roughly 380,000 distinct CDR3 sequences, over 15% seen once; the top ten hold roughly 7%. The sample taken for sequencing was peripheral blood. The origin of the receptors is a woman younger than 35 with stable Graves' hyperthyroidism. The CDR3 runs from the conserved cysteine through the conserved F or W. The order of the fields is V gene, clone size, D gene, J gene, CDR3 DNA, CDR3 protein. D genes are given only for firm matches. Clone size is given for some rows only: seen once, a few or many times, or a class if the clone is expanded.

v_call: TRBV24-1
clone_size: many
d_call: -
j_call: TRBJ1-5
cdr3_nt: TGTGCCACCAGTGATCCCAGGGCAGGGGGCAATCAGCCCCAGCATTTT
cdr3_aa: CATSDPRAGGNQPQHF

v_call: TRBV25-1
clone_size: many
d_call: -
j_call: TRBJ1-3
cdr3_nt: TGTGCCAGCAGTGAAGAACGCTCTGGAAACACCATATATTTT
cdr3_aa: CASSEERSGNTIYF

v_call: TRBV27
clone_size: -
d_call: -
j_call: TRBJ1-1
cdr3_nt: TGTGCCAGCAATCCCTGTGAAGCTTTCTTT
cdr3_aa: CASNPCEAFF

v_call: TRBV20-1
clone_size: many
d_call: TRBD1
j_call: TRBJ1-1
cdr3_nt: TGCAGTGCTACAGACAGGGCGAACACTGAAGCTTTCTTT
cdr3_aa: CSATDRANTEAFF

v_call: TRBV20-1
clone_size: many
d_call: TRBD1
j_call: TRBJ1-5
cdr3_nt: TGCAGTGCTTCGCAGGGGGTGAATCAGCCCCAGCATTTT
cdr3_aa: CSASQGVNQPQHF

v_call: TRBV2
clone_size: many
d_call: -
j_call: TRBJ1-6
cdr3_nt: TGTGCCAGCAGTGTCAGGGATTCACCCCTCCACTTT
cdr3_aa: CASSVRDSPLHF

v_call: TRBV11-2
clone_size: many
d_call: -
j_call: TRBJ1-2
cdr3_nt: TGTGCCAGCAGCTTACAGGGAACCCTCTATGGCTACACCTTC
cdr3_aa: CASSLQGTLYGYTF

v_call: TRBV12-3/TRBV12-4
clone_size: many
d_call: TRBD1
j_call: TRBJ1-1
cdr3_nt: TGTGCCAGCAGTGCGACAGGGCAAGCTTTCTTT
cdr3_aa: CASSATGQAFF

v_call: TRBV9
clone_size: many
d_call: TRBD1
j_call: TRBJ2-7
cdr3_nt: TGTGCCAGCAGCCCCGGGACAGGGACCTACGAGCAGTACTTC
cdr3_aa: CASSPGTGTYEQYF

v_call: TRBV2
clone_size: few
d_call: TRBD2
j_call: TRBJ2-5
cdr3_nt: TGTGCCAGCAGTGAAGGGACTAGATGGGAGACCCAGTACTTC
cdr3_aa: CASSEGTRWETQYF

v_call: TRBV27
clone_size: few
d_call: -
j_call: TRBJ2-5
cdr3_nt: TGTGCCAGCAGTTCACCCCGCCTGGGGGAGACCCAGTACTTC
cdr3_aa: CASSSPRLGETQYF

v_call: TRBV2
clone_size: many
d_call: -
j_call: TRBJ2-5
cdr3_nt: TGTGCCAGCAGTGAGGTGGGGAGAGGAAGAGAGACCCAGTACTTC
cdr3_aa: CASSEVGRGRETQYF

v_call: TRBV7-9
clone_size: few
d_call: -
j_call: TRBJ2-7
cdr3_nt: TGTGCCAGCAGCACAACAGGTGGGATCTACGAGCAGTACTTC
cdr3_aa: CASSTTGGIYEQYF

v_call: TRBV15
clone_size: many
d_call: -
j_call: TRBJ1-2
cdr3_nt: TGTGCCACCAGGTTACGGCACAGGAGGGGCTACACCTTC
cdr3_aa: CATRLRHRRGYTF

v_call: TRBV13
clone_size: few
d_call: -
j_call: TRBJ2-2
cdr3_nt: TGTGCCAGCAGCCCCCAGGGGGGGTTAGGGGAGCTGTTTTTT
cdr3_aa: CASSPQGGLGELFF

v_call: TRBV6-1
clone_size: many
d_call: -
j_call: TRBJ2-7
cdr3_nt: TGTGCCAGCACCCCTGGGAAGGGGGGATGGTACGAGCAGTACTTC
cdr3_aa: CASTPGKGGWYEQYF

v_call: TRBV7-2
clone_size: many
d_call: TRBD1
j_call: TRBJ1-1
cdr3_nt: TGTGCCAGCGCCACCGACAGGGGGCGAGGCCCTGAAGCTTTCTTT
cdr3_aa: CASATDRGRGPEAFF

v_call: TRBV6-1
clone_size: many
d_call: TRBD1
j_call: TRBJ1-2
cdr3_nt: TGTGCCAGCGGCTTCCGGACAGGAAATTATGGCTACACCTTC
cdr3_aa: CASGFRTGNYGYTF

v_call: TRBV7-2
clone_size: many
d_call: TRBD2
j_call: TRBJ2-7
cdr3_nt: TGTGCCAGCAGCTACTCTGGGACTAGCGGAACCTACGAGCAGTACTTC
cdr3_aa: CASSYSGTSGTYEQYF

v_call: TRBV6-2/TRBV6-3
clone_size: many
d_call: -
j_call: TRBJ2-7
cdr3_nt: TGTGCCAGCAGAGGAGGGGGGCCCCGAACCTACGAGCAGTACTTC
cdr3_aa: CASRGGGPRTYEQYF